Shown below are 5 T cell receptor beta chains from a single sample sequenced in a study of cytomegalovirus exposure and HLA in healthy donors. Primers included in the PCR were 60 Vbeta and 13 Jbeta primers. Here immunoSEQ multiplex PCR was the method, and the copy in TCRdb shows in-frame clones only, minus some. In the table there are some 44,000 clones, around 90% of which are singletons. Source material: PBMCs. The receptors were sampled from a middle-aged woman in good health and CMV-seropositive.

This clone was recorded only once. Other DNA variants within this sample encode the same CDR3. This rearrangement joins TRBV21-1 to TRBJ2-5; the table assigns TRBD1, which was not confirmed against the DNA. TRBV21-1 is assigned pseudogene status. This CDR3 is 14 amino acids long. The CDR3 loop reads CASSKEGHRLAQYF. The DNA of the CDR3 is TGTGCCAGCAGCAAAGAGGGACACCGATTAGCCCAATACTTC.

This clone was detected only once. V is TRBV7-2 and J is TRBJ1-1; 7 bases map to TRBD1. This CDR3 contains 17 residues. Germline-derived CDR1 and CDR2 are SGHTA and FQGNSA. V lost 5 bases, J lost 2 bases, and 14 bases stayed unmatched. The CDR3, as DNA: TGTGCCAGCAGCCGTGAGGGCAGGGAAGGGGGCAACACTGAAGCTTTCTTT. Translating gives CASSREGREGGNTEAFF.

A word on this clone: A read error may produce the germline difference seen at one junction end. The CDR3 here is CSSSFSYQPQHF. The CDR3 coding sequence is TGTTCCAGCAGCTTTTCCTATCAGCCCCAGCATTTT. The chain is built from TRBV7-9 and TRBJ1-5; the D is unclear. Germline CDR1 is SEHNR and CDR2 is FQNEAQ (reference sequence). This CDR3 comprises 12 residues.

The chain recombines TRBV19 with TRBJ2-1, with D tentatively TRBD1 (6 bases). The CDR3 is 12 residues long. Germline assignment: CDR1 LNHDA and CDR2 SQIVND (reference sequence). The germline V and J ends were trimmed by 9 bases and 10 bases, with 16 bases remaining between them. This CDR3 reads CASYRTDREQFF. The CDR3 nucleotides read TGTGCCAGCTACCGGACAGACCGAGAGCAGTTCTTC.

The chain recombines TRBV27 with TRBJ1-1; 9 bases agree with TRBD1. CDR3 length equals 16 residues. With 5 bases clipped from V and 3 bases from J, the junction kept 10 bases outside the gene matches. Germline V gene data show CDR1 as MNHEY and CDR2 as SMNVEV (reference sequence). Here the CDR3 DNA reads TGTGCCAGCAGTCCACACCGGACAGGGGCTGACACTGAAGCTTTCTTT. Amino acid sequence: CASSPHRTGADTEAFF.